Listed below are T cell receptor beta chains from one sample, sequenced in a study of T cell repertoires in cytomegalovirus infection. TCRdb reprocessed the reads via MiXCR and lists one record per CDR3 protein. The data show roughly 640,000 distinct CDR3 sequences, around 24% seen once. Sequenced material: CD8+ T cells from PBMCs. The receptors shown here come from a human donor in good health (CMV status not recorded). Some clones in this sample may be carry-over from other donors' samples. The CDR3 runs from the conserved cysteine through the conserved F or W. A D gene is named only where the DNA matches it firmly. For some rows the clone size is stated as once, few or many, or as a class when expanded; others skip it.

TRBV20-1,TRBJ1-2,few,NA,CSASDHTRYGYTF,TGCAGTGCCAGCGATCATACCCGCTATGGCTACACCTTC
TRBV5-6,TRBJ2-2,once,NA,CANSLAGNLHTGELFF,TGTGCCAACAGCTTGGCAGGGAACTTACACACCGGGGAGCTGTTTTTT
TRBV7-6,TRBJ2-2,once,TRBD2,CARSSPGLAVNTGELFF,TGTGCCAGGAGCTCACCCGGACTAGCGGTGAACACCGGGGAGCTGTTTTTT
TRBV2,TRBJ1-2,once,NA,CASGAGGGYGYTF,TGTGCCAGCGGGGCCGGGGGCGGCTATGGCTACACCTTC
TRBV6-2/TRBV6-3,TRBJ1-5,once,TRBD1,CVSSYADRGNQPQHF,TGTGTCAGCAGTTACGCCGACAGGGGCAATCAGCCCCAGCATTTT
TRBV28,TRBJ2-3,NA,NA,CASSYGKFFTDTQYF,TGTGCCAGCAGTTACGGCAAATTTTTCACAGATACGCAGTATTTT
TRBV25-1,TRBJ2-7,NA,NA,CASSGGGIAYEQYF,TGTGCCAGCAGTGGAGGTGGCATCGCCTACGAGCAGTACTTC
TRBV6-1,TRBJ2-5,NA,NA,CVSSEGRGRQETQYF,TGTGTCAGCAGTGAGGGCCGGGGGAGGCAAGAGACCCAGTACTTC
TRBV7-8,TRBJ1-6,many,NA,CASSLSNNSPLHF,TGTGCCAGCAGCTTAAGCAATAATTCACCCCTCCACTTT
TRBV6-5,TRBJ2-5,few,NA,CASSYSPGGRETQYF,TGTGCCAGCAGTTACAGCCCAGGGGGGCGAGAGACCCAGTACTTC
TRBV20-1,TRBJ2-3,NA,TRBD1,CSAPTRTGPDTQYF,TGCAGTGCCCCAACCCGGACAGGCCCAGATACGCAGTATTTT
TRBV15,TRBJ2-3,few,NA,CATSRARLGDTQYF,TGTGCCACCAGCAGAGCTAGGTTGGGAGATACGCAGTATTTT
TRBV7-9,TRBJ1-1,few,NA,CASTQLMNTEAFF,TGTGCCAGCACCCAGCTCATGAACACTGAAGCTTTCTTT
TRBV7-3,TRBJ2-3,few,NA,CASSLVGLDTDTQYF,TGTGCCAGCAGCTTAGTAGGTTTGGACACAGATACGCAGTATTTT
TRBV10-3,TRBJ2-7,few,NA,CAIRVRQEAYEQYF,TGTGCCATCAGGGTAAGACAGGAGGCCTACGAGCAGTACTTC
TRBV5-6,TRBJ2-1,few,NA,CASSFVGGEQFF,TGTGCCAGCAGCTTTGTGGGCGGTGAGCAGTTCTTC
TRBV2,TRBJ2-7,NA,TRBD2,CVSSPEGAGRPYEQYF,TGTGTCAGCAGTCCCGAGGGAGCGGGGCGCCCCTACGAGCAGTACTTC
TRBV20-1,TRBJ1-1,NA,NA,CSALYSNTEAFF,TGCAGTGCTCTGTACTCGAACACTGAAGCTTTCTTT
TRBV7-2,TRBJ2-5,NA,TRBD2,CASSRTGLAGGLQETQYF,TGTGCCAGCAGCCGCACGGGACTAGCGGGGGGCCTTCAAGAGACCCAGTACTTC
TRBV29-1,TRBJ2-5,few,NA,CSANGRYQETQYF,TGCAGCGCCAACGGACGGTACCAAGAGACCCAGTACTTC
TRBV7-2,TRBJ2-7,many,TRBD1,CASSPDPGTGYEQYF,TGTGCCAGCAGCCCGGATCCGGGGACAGGGTACGAGCAGTACTTC
TRBV12-3/TRBV12-4,TRBJ2-5,few,NA,CASSFGFPDRQETQYF,TGTGCCAGCAGTTTTGGGTTTCCGGACAGACAGGAGACCCAGTACTTC
TRBV10-3,TRBJ2-2,few,TRBD1,CAIGQGAGELFF,TGTGCCATCGGACAGGGGGCCGGGGAGCTGTTTTTT
TRBV4-3,TRBJ1-2,few,NA,CASSLTTRGGYTF,TGCGCCAGCAGCCTGACGACCAGGGGAGGCTACACCTTC
TRBV19,TRBJ1-1,NA,NA,CASRRTGYRAMNTEAFF,TGTGCCAGTAGGCGGACGGGCTACCGCGCCATGAACACTGAAGCTTTCTTT
TRBV11-2,TRBJ2-3,NA,NA,CASSLGGRNTDTQYF,TGTGCCAGCAGCTTAGGAGGACGCAACACAGATACGCAGTATTTT
TRBV7-8,TRBJ2-2,many,TRBD2,CASSLLAGGAAGELFF,TGTGCCAGCAGTCTACTAGCGGGGGGGGCCGCCGGGGAGCTGTTTTTT
TRBV28,TRBJ2-5,NA,NA,CASIPAGLQETQHF,TGTGCCAGCATTCCTGCGGGACTCCAAGAGACCCAGCACTTC
TRBV19,TRBJ1-2,NA,NA,CASIAGTQLHGYTF,TGTGCCAGTATCGCCGGGACCCAGCTACATGGCTACACCTTC
TRBV11-3,TRBJ2-1,many,NA,CASSLREASSYNEQFF,TGTGCCAGCAGCCTCAGGGAGGCAAGCTCCTACAATGAGCAGTTCTTC
TRBV7-6,TRBJ2-1,many,TRBD1,CASSLTGIYNEQFF,TGTGCCAGCAGCTTGACAGGGATTTACAATGAGCAGTTCTTC
TRBV6-2/TRBV6-3,TRBJ2-2,many,NA,CASSYSEGGTYTGELFF,TGTGCCAGCAGTTACTCGGAGGGGGGGACCTACACCGGGGAGCTGTTTTTT
TRBV12-2,TRBJ2-1,NA,NA,CASRLERRWGGSYNEQFF,TGTGCAAGTCGCTTAGAGAGGCGGTGGGGGGGCTCCTACAATGAGCAGTTCTTC
TRBV10-3,TRBJ2-1,NA,NA,CTISTPGRYVEQFF,TGTACCATCAGTACCCCTGGACGTTACGTTGAGCAGTTCTTC
TRBV29-1,TRBJ1-2,NA,NA,CSVEVGKGVGSYGYTF,TGCAGCGTTGAAGTGGGGAAAGGGGTCGGGAGTTATGGCTACACCTTC
TRBV20-1,TRBJ2-7,NA,NA,CSARDRLISYEQYF,TGCAGTGCTAGAGATCGGCTTATCTCGTACGAGCAGTACTTC
TRBV10-2,TRBJ2-5,few,TRBD2,CASSEFSGGIQETQYF,TGCGCCAGCAGTGAGTTTAGCGGGGGCATCCAAGAGACCCAGTACTTC
TRBV7-9,TRBJ1-2,many,NA,CASSLLENYGYTF,TGTGCCAGCAGCTTACTGGAGAACTATGGCTACACCTTC
TRBV20-1,TRBJ2-5,NA,NA,CSARDKGKTRETQYF,TGCAGTGCTAGAGATAAGGGGAAGACAAGAGAGACCCAGTACTTC
TRBV10-3,TRBJ2-6,NA,TRBD1,CAIPIDDRVITGANVLTF,TGTGCCATCCCTATCGATGACAGGGTGATTACTGGGGCCAACGTCCTGACTTTC
TRBV20-1,TRBJ1-6,few,TRBD1,CSARDTYGTGANSPLHF,TGCAGTGCTAGAGATACATACGGGACAGGGGCGAATTCACCCCTCCACTTT
TRBV13,TRBJ1-3,NA,NA,CASSFIADFLGDGDSGNTIYF,TGTGCCAGCAGCTTCATAGCAGACTTCTTAGGGGATGGCGACTCTGGAAACACCATATATTTT
TRBV6-5,TRBJ1-5,few,NA,CASRQGQKHQPQHF,TGTGCCAGCAGACAAGGACAGAAACATCAGCCCCAGCATTTT
TRBV20-1,TRBJ1-1,few,NA,CSAGGGTEAFF,TGCAGTGCGGGCGGGGGCACTGAAGCTTTCTTT
TRBV7-9,TRBJ1-4,many,TRBD1,CASSGGTEDNEKLFF,TGTGCCAGCAGCGGAGGGACAGAAGATAATGAAAAACTGTTTTTT
TRBV12-3/TRBV12-4,TRBJ2-7,many,NA,CASSPRQEMDEQYF,TGTGCCAGCAGTCCACGACAGGAGATGGACGAGCAGTACTTC
TRBV6-5,TRBJ1-1,few,NA,CASSYAVMNTEAFF,TGTGCCAGCAGTTACGCAGTTATGAACACTGAAGCTTTCTTT
TRBV6-2/TRBV6-3,TRBJ1-6,NA,NA,CAPKRGIKNSPLHF,TGTGCCCCAAAGCGGGGAATAAAAAATTCACCCCTCCACTTT
TRBV20-1,TRBJ2-1,NA,NA,CSAPKGPEQFF,TGCAGTGCCCCAAAGGGGCCTGAGCAGTTCTTC
TRBV28,TRBJ2-5,NA,NA,CASSAGFAETQYF,TGTGCCAGCAGTGCGGGTTTCGCAGAGACCCAGTACTTC
TRBV7-8,TRBJ1-6,many,NA,CASSYRGQSNSPLHF,TGTGCCAGCAGCTACCGAGGACAGAGTAATTCACCCCTCCACTTT
TRBV7-6,TRBJ1-2,many,NA,CASSYSPPGPKLYGYTF,TGTGCCAGCAGTTACTCCCCCCCGGGTCCTAAGCTCTATGGCTACACCTTC
TRBV12-3/TRBV12-4,TRBJ2-5,NA,TRBD2,CASSTPGGETQYF,TGTGCCAGCAGTACCCCGGGGGGAGAGACCCAGTACTTC
TRBV9,TRBJ2-7,NA,TRBD1,CASSGGQGNVYEQYF,TGTGCCAGCAGCGGGGGACAGGGGAATGTTTACGAGCAGTACTTC
TRBV7-9,TRBJ2-7,many,NA,CASSLGDSDRYEQYF,TGTGCCAGCAGCCTTGGAGACAGCGACCGCTACGAGCAGTACTTC